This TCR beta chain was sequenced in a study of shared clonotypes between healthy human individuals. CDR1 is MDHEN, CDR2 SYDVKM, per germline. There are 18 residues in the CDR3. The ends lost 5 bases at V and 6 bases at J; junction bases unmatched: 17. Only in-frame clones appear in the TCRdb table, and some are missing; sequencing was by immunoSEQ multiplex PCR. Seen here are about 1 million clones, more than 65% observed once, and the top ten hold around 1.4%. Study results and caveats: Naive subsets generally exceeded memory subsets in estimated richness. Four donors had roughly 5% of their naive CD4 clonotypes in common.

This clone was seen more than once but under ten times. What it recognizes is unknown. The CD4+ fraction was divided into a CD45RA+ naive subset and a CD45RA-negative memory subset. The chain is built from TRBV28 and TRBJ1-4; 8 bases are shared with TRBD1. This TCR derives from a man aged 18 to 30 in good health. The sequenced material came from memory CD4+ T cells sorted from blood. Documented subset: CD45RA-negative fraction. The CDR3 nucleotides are TGTGCCAGCAGTCCGTATGAATTGACAGGGGCCCATGATGAAAAACTGTTTTTT. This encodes CASSPYELTGAHDEKLFF. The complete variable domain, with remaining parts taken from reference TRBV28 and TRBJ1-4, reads DVKVTQSSRYLVKRTGEKVFLECVQDMDHENMFWYRQDPGLGLRLIYFSYDVKMKEKGDIPEGYSVSREKKERFSLILESASTNQTSMYLCASSPYELTGAHDEKLFFGSGTQLSVL.